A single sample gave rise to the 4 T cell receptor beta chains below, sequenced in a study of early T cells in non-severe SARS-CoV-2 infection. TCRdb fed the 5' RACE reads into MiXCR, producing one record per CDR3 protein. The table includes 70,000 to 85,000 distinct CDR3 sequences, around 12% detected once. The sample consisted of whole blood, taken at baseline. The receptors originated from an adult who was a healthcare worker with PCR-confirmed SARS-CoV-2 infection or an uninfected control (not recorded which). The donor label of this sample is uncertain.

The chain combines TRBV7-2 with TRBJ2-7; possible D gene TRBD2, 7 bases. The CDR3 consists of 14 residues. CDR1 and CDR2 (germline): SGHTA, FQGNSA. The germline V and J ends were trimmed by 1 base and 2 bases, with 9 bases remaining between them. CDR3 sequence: CASSLDGGPYEQYF. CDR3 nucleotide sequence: TGTGCCAGCAGCTTAGACGGGGGGCCCTACGAGCAGTACTTC.

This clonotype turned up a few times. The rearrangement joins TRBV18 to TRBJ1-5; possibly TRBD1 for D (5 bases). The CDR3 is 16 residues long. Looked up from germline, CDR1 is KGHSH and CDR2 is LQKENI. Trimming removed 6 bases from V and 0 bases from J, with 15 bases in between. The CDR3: CASSPRDGSSNQPQHF. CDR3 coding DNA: TGTGCCAGCTCCCCCCGGGACGGGAGTAGCAATCAGCCCCAGCATTTT. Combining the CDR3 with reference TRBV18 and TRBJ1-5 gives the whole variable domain NAGVMQNPRHLVRRRGQEARLRCSPMKGHSHVYWYRQLPEEGLKFMVYLQKENIIDESGMPKERFSAEFPKEGPSILRIQQVVRGDSAAYFCASSPRDGSSNQPQHFGDGTRLSIL.

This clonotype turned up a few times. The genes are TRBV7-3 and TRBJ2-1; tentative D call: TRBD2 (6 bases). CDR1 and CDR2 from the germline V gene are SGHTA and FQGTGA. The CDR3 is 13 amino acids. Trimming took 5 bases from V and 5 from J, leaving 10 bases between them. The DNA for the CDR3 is TGTGCCAGCAGCCAGGACTATAACAATGAGCAGTTCTTC. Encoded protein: CASSQDYNNEQFF.

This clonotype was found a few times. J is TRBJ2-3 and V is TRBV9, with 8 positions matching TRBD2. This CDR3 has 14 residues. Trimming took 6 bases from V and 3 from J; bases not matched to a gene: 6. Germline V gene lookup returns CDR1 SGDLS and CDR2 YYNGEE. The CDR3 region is CASNRLAITDTQYF. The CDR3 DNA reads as TGTGCCAGCAACCGACTAGCGATAACAGATACGCAGTATTTT. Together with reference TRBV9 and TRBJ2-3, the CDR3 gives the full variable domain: DSGVTQTPKHLITATGQRVTLRCSPRSGDLSVYWYQQSLDQGLQFLIQYYNGEERAKGNILERFSAQQFPDLHSELNLSSLELGDSALYFCASNRLAITDTQYFGPGTRLTVL.